Sequencing of this T cell receptor (beta chain) was carried out in a study of T-cell reconstitution after alpha-beta-depleted transplantation in children. Trimming removed 3 bases from V and 5 bases from J, with 19 bases in between. CDR1 MNHEY and CDR2 SVGEGT come from the germline V gene. The CDR3 has 16 residues. Turning to this clonotype: Its antigen is as yet unknown.

Molecular barcoding with unique molecular identifiers was used for the TCRbeta library. TCRdb processed the PCR reads anew with MiXCR; each CDR3 protein has one entry. The sample holds hundreds of thousands of distinct CDR3 sequences, 20% to 30% seen once. Overall study results and limits: Diversity and T-cell counts at one year after transplant derived mostly from new T cells. For some patients, TCRbeta diversity was high at day 60 because of recipient T cells and thymic progenitors that survived.

The genes are TRBV6-2 or TRBV6-3 and TRBJ2-5; no clear D gene. The clonotype originates from a female patient aged 2-9 years who had a stem cell transplant for congenital amegakaryocytic thrombocytopenia, so the T cells may come from the graft donor. Specimen: PBMCs, mostly from graft donor cells, collected 360 days after TCRalphabeta/CD19-depleted stem cell transplant. In DNA, the CDR3 is TGTGCCAGCAGTTATGAATACCAATCGGCTCTGGAGACCCAGTACTTC. This sequence encodes CASSYEYQSALETQYF.